Listed below are T cell receptor beta chains from one sample, sequenced in a study of OX40 agonist ivuxolimab in advanced cancers. The method was immunoSEQ multiplex PCR; TCRdb's version includes in-frame clones alone and lacks a portion of them. The sample shows about 100,000 clones, just over 90% of them seen only once. This material consisted of CD4+ or CD8+ T cells sorted from blood, taken in a trial of the OX40 agonist ivuxolimab. The origin of the receptors is an adult with an advanced solid tumor such as melanoma, head and neck, liver or kidney cancer. CDR3s include the opening cysteine and the closing phenylalanine or tryptophan. The D gene is left open where the match is weak.

d_call j_call v_call cdr3_nt cdr3_aa
TRBD1 TRBJ1-5 TRBV7-9 TGTGCCAGCAGCTACTCCCGGGACAGGGGGCCTCAGCCCCAGCATTTT CASSYSRDRGPQPQHF
TRBD1 TRBJ2-7 TRBV19 TGTGCCAGTAGTTCGGGACAGGCCGCCTACGAGCAGTACTTC CASSSGQAAYEQYF
TRBD2 TRBJ2-1 TRBV5-1 TGCGCCAGCAGCCTATCAGCGGGAAGGGGTTTAGGAAGTGAGCAGTTCTTC CASSLSAGRGLGSEQFF
. TRBJ2-3 TRBV11-2 TGTGCCAGCAGCTTAGTTACGGGGGAAGATACGCAGTATTTT CASSLVTGEDTQYF
TRBD1 TRBJ2-2 TRBV6-1 TGTGCCAGCAGTCGACAGGGGGTAAAGACGGGGGAGCTGTTTTTT CASSRQGVKTGELFF
TRBD2 TRBJ2-3 TRBV7-2 TGTGCCAGCAGCTTAGGGGCTAGCGGGAGCCGCACGCAGTATTTT CASSLGASGSRTQYF
TRBD2 TRBJ2-1 TRBV7-2 TGTGCCAGCGGGGGGGGCTACAATGAGCAGTTCTTC CASGGGYNEQFF
. TRBJ2-3 TRBV13 TGTGCCAGCAGCTCCCTGATGACAGATACGCAGTATTTT CASSSLMTDTQYF
TRBD2 TRBJ2-3 TRBV27 TGTGCCAGCAGTCTCGGGACTAGCGGGAGCTACGGGGCGTATTTT CASSLGTSGSYGAYF
. TRBJ1-2 TRBV11-2 TGTGCCAGCAGCTTAGGCATGGGGACTAACTATGGCTACACCTTC CASSLGMGTNYGYTF
. TRBJ2-3 TRBV5-1 TGCGCCAGCAGGGGACCTAGCACAGATACGCAGTATTTT CASRGPSTDTQYF
TRBD1 TRBJ2-5 TRBV7-2 TGTGCCAGCAGTTTATACAGGGGGCTGTTGCAAGAGACCCAGTACTTC CASSLYRGLLQETQYF
. TRBJ1-5 TRBV19 TGTGCCAGTAGTACGGTAGGGTGGCATCAGCCCCAGCATTTT CASSTVGWHQPQHF
. TRBJ1-1 TRBV29-1 TGCAGCGTTGAATTGTCTATAACATGGAACACTGAAGCTTTCTTT CSVELSITWNTEAFF
TRBD2 TRBJ2-1 TRBV28 TGTGCCAGCAGTTTACGTTGGGTAGCGGGAGCTGAGCAGTTCTTC CASSLRWVAGAEQFF
. TRBJ1-2 TRBV19 TGTGCCAGTAGTATTACCAGGTCTGAGGTCTATGGCTACACCTTC CASSITRSEVYGYTF
TRBD2 TRBJ2-7 TRBV4-3 TGCGCCAGCAGCCCCGGGAAGGGAGGGTACTACGAGCAGTACTTC CASSPGKGGYYEQYF